This T cell receptor (beta chain) was recovered during a study of blood T cell repertoires in COVID-19. Across the study: From the United States, Italy and Spain came samples of acute and convalescent COVID-19. PBMCs, B-cell-depleted T cells, or T cells provided the cDNA or gDNA that made up the material.

The V gene's germline CDR1 is SGHTA and CDR2 FQGNSA. V was clipped by 1 base and J by 3 bases, with 13 bases between them. This CDR3 comprises 16 residues. Authors' data handling: Estimation of nucleated cell counts was performed using reference gene primer amplification. Only in-frame clones appear in the TCRdb table, and some are missing; sequencing was by immunoSEQ multiplex PCR. The V and J calls and clone size are taken from that table; D and trimming were inferred from the DNA. The sample contains a few hundred thousand clones, roughly 80% of which appear only once. This rearrangement joins TRBV7-2 to TRBJ1-3, with D tentatively TRBD1 (5 bases). What was sequenced was peripheral blood. This clonotype originated in a woman younger than 30 with acute or convalescent COVID-19. CDR3 nucleotide sequence: TGTGCCAGCAGCTTAGAGAGCAGGGTGGGTGGAAACACCATATATTTT. Translated, it gives CASSLESRVGGNTIYF.